This T cell receptor beta chain derives from a study of blood T cell repertoires in COVID-19. Background on the study: Donors in the United States, Italy and Spain gave samples during acute or convalescent COVID-19.

Seattle patients were enrolled while actively infected and followed longitudinally. Per the authors' pipeline: The authors estimated nucleated cell counts from reference gene primer amplification. Only in-frame clones appear in the TCRdb table, and some are missing; sequencing was by immunoSEQ multiplex PCR. The V and J calls and clone size come from that table; D and trimming were worked out from the DNA. The sample lists about 350,000 clones, around 90% seen once, with less than 5% in the top ten. Per the germline V gene, CDR1 is LGHNA and CDR2 is YNFKEQ. The CDR3 loop spans 14 amino acids. Between the trimmed V and J ends, which lost 3 bases and 7 bases, there was a span of 13 bases. This clone was picked up one time.

J is TRBJ2-1 and V is TRBV4-2; a weak D match, TRBD1 (6 bases). The sample comprised peripheral blood. The sequence derives from a woman aged 55-70 years with COVID-19, enrolled during active disease. The CDR3 here is CASSQSGAQNEQFF. The CDR3 DNA is TGTGCCAGCAGCCAGTCAGGGGCGCAGAATGAGCAGTTCTTC.